The present entry profiles one T cell receptor (beta chain) with its context. No antigen is known for it. V lost 0 bases, J lost 1 base, and 10 bases lay in between. The CDR3 spans 15 residues. The germline V gene encodes CDR1 LNHNV and CDR2 YYDKDF (reference sequence). Each CDR3 protein gets one entry after TCRdb re-called the RT-PCR reads with MiXCR. In the table there are approximately 230,000 distinct CDR3 sequences, about 12% of which are singletons. The source of the sample is a study of response to subunit inactivated influenza vaccine. Study-wide points: Authors suggested that a seasonal influenza vaccination recruits few new T cells each time.

The V gene is TRBV15, the J gene TRBJ2-7; tentatively, D is TRBD2 (5 bases). The clonotype comes from a man in his forties or fifties who received an inactivated influenza vaccine. Material: non-naive T cells sorted from PBMCs, obtained about 14 days before vaccination. The CDR3 nucleotides read TGTGCCACCAGCAGAGAAGGTGGCGGGTCCTACGAGCAGTACTTC. The encoded protein is CATSREGGGSYEQYF.